The next 5 T cell receptor beta chains were all read from a single sample in a study of T cells after yellow fever vaccination. TCRdb called the 5' RACE reads again in MiXCR, with one record for every CDR3 protein. Of around 300,000 distinct CDR3 sequences listed, roughly 13% are singletons. The sample was CD4+ T cells sorted from PBMCs, taken 45 days after the yellow fever booster vaccination. The source of these receptors is a man in his thirties or forties who received the YFV17D yellow fever vaccine.

This clonotype has at least ten counts. J is TRBJ2-1 and V is TRBV18; D is ambiguous. The V gene lost 3 bases and the J gene lost 9 bases, with 9 bases spanning the gap. Germline CDR1 reads KGHSH; CDR2 reads LQKENI. The CDR3 length is 12 residues. CDR3 amino acids: CASSPKMGEQFF. The DNA for the CDR3 is TGTGCCAGCTCACCCAAGATGGGTGAGCAGTTCTTC.

The chain couples TRBV5-6 to TRBJ2-5, with D perhaps matching TRBD1 (5 bases). Germline lookup yields CDR1 SGHDT and CDR2 YYEEEE. The CDR3 covers 14 residues. Trimming left V 1 base short and J 3 bases short, with 10 bases between. The CDR3 DNA is TGTGCCAGCAGCTTGCGGGCAGGGAAAGAGACCCAGTACTTC. Its protein product is CASSLRAGKETQYF.

The chain employs TRBV12-3 or TRBV12-4 and TRBJ1-4; 7 nucleotides match TRBD1. This CDR3 is built from 15 residues. V lost 6 bases, J lost 6 bases, and 10 bases stayed unmatched. This CDR3 reads CASRAGGQGDEKLFF. DNA for the CDR3: TGTGCCAGCAGGGCCGGGGGGCAGGGGGATGAAAAACTGTTTTTT.

The rearrangement joins TRBV20-1 to TRBJ2-5, with D perhaps given as TRBD1 or TRBD2 (6 bases each). The V gene's germline CDR1 is DFQATT and CDR2 SNEGSKA (reference sequence). Trimming stripped 4 bases from V and 6 bases from J, with 21 bases between. CDR3 length equals 15 residues. The CDR3 loop is CSAMYRDLGGKTQYF. Here the CDR3 DNA reads TGCAGTGCTATGTACCGGGACCTAGGGGGGAAGACCCAGTACTTC.

The V call is TRBV12-3 or TRBV12-4, the J call TRBJ2-7; D is perhaps TRBD2 (5 bases). This CDR3 has 14 amino acids. V was cut by 3 bases and J by 1 base, with 10 bases left in between. This CDR3 is CASSFREQSYEQYF. The CDR3 nucleotides are TGTGCCAGCAGTTTCCGGGAACAATCCTACGAGCAGTACTTC.